The entry that follows covers one T cell receptor beta chain sequence. Its antigen is unidentified. V lost 3 bases and J lost 4, with 13 bases in between. CDR3 length: 14 residues. The sample comes from a study of T cells after yellow fever vaccination. TCRdb recomputed calls from the 5' RACE reads with MiXCR, one row per CDR3 protein. The table has 550,000 or so distinct CDR3 sequences, 15% to 20% seen once. Overall study findings and caveats: Only a small proportion of the clonotypes turned up in both the CD4 and the CD8 compartments, likely arising from convergent recombination. After the booster, about 95% of CD4 and 88% of CD8 primary-response clones were re-detected.

The rearrangement joins TRBV12-3 or TRBV12-4 to TRBJ2-7, with D perhaps assigned TRBD1 or TRBD2 (6 bases each). Sequences were derived from PBMCs, sampled 15 days after the yellow fever booster vaccination. The receptor was derived from a man aged 25 to 45 who received the YFV17D yellow fever vaccine. CDR3 sequence reads: CASSFRGGIYEQYF. In DNA, the CDR3 is TGTGCCAGCAGTTTCAGGGGCGGGATTTACGAGCAGTACTTC.